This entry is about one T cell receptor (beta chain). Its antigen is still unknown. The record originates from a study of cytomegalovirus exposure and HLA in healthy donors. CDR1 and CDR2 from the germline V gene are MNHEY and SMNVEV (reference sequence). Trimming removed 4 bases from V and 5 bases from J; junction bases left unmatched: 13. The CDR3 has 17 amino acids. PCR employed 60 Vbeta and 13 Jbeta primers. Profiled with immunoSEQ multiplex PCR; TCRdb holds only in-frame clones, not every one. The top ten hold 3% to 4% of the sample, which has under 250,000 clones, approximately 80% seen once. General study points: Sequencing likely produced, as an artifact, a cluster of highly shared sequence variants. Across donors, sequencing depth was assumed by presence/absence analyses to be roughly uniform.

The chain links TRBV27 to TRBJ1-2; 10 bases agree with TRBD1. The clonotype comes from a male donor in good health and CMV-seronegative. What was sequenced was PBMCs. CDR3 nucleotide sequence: TGTGCCAGCAGTTCAACGAGACAGGGGGCGGGGAGGTATGGCTACACCTTC. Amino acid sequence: CASSSTRQGAGRYGYTF.